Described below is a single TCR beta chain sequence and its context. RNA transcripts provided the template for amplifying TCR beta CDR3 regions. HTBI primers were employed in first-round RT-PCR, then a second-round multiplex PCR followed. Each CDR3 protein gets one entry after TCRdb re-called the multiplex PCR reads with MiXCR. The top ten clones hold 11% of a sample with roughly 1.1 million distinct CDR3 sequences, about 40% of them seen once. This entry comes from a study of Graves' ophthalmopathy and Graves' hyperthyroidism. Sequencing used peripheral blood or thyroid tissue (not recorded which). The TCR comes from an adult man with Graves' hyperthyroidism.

The CDR3 protein is CASSLFSLNENTGELFF. For the CDR3, the DNA is TGTGCCAGCAGCTTATTTTCGCTGAATGAGAACACCGGGGAGCTGTTTTTT. The rearrangement links TRBV7-8 to TRBJ2-2; D is uncertain. The CDR3 has 17 amino acids. Trimming took off 2 bases at V and 1 base at J, with 14 bases between the two ends. Germline CDR1 SGHVS, CDR2 FQNEAQ.